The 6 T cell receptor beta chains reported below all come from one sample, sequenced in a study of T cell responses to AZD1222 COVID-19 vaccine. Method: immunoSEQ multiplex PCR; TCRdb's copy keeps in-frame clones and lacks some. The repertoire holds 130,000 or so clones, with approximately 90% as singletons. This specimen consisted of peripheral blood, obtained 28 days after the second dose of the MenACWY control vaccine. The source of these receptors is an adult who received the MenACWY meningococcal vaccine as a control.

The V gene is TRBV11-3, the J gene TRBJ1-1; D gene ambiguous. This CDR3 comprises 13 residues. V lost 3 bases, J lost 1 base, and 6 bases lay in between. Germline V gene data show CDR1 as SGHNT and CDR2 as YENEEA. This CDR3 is CASSFGENTEAFF. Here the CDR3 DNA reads TGTGCCAGCAGCTTTGGAGAGAACACTGAAGCTTTCTTT.

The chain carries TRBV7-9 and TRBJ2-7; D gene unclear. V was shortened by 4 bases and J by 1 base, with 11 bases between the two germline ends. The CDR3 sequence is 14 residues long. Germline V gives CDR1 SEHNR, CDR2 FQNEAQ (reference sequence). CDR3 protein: CASSSPMGSYEQYV. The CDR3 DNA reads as TGTGCCAGCAGCTCTCCAATGGGATCCTACGAGCAGTACGTC.

CDR3 residues: CATSRGLGQNYEQYF. CDR3 nucleotides: TGTGCCACCAGCAGAGGCTTGGGACAGAACTACGAGCAGTACTTC. The chain uses TRBV15 and TRBJ2-7; 7 bases agree with TRBD1. The CDR3 runs 15 residues. Trimming removed 1 base from V and 3 bases from J; junction bases left unmatched: 6. Germline V gene data show CDR1 as LNHNV and CDR2 as YYDKDF (reference sequence).

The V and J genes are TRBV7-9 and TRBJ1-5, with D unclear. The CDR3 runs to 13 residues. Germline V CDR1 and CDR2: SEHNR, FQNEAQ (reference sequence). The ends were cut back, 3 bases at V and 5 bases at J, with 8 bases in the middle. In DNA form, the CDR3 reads TGTGCCAGCAGCTTCTTTCAAGATCAGCCCCAGCATTTT. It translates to CASSFFQDQPQHF.

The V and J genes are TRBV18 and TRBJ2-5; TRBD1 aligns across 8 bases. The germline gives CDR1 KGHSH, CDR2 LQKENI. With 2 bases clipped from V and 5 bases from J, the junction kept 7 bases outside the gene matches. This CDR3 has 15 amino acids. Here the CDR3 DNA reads TGTGCCAGCTCACCAACCAGGGGGCATCTTGAGACCCAGTACTTC. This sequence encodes CASSPTRGHLETQYF.

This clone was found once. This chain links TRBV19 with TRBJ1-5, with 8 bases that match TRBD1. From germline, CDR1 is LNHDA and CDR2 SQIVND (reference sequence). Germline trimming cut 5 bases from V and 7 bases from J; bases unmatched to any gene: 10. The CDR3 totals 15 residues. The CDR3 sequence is CASSAPDRAGQPQHF. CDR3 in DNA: TGTGCCAGTAGTGCCCCGGACAGGGCTGGGCAGCCCCAGCATTTT.